The T cell receptor (beta chain) described here comes from a study of blood T cell repertoires in COVID-19. The CDR3 loop spans 15 amino acids. V was clipped by 2 bases and J by 7 bases, with 17 bases between them. Germline loops: CDR1 SGHTA, CDR2 FQGTGA. The data were produced by immunoSEQ multiplex PCR, yet TCRdb's version contains in-frame clones alone and is incomplete. The data contain under 200,000 clones, less than 90% of them singletons. The sequence derives from a woman aged 55-75 years with COVID-19, enrolled during active disease. This chain connects TRBV7-3 to TRBJ1-2; tentative D call: TRBD1 (6 bases). The sample comprised peripheral blood. For the CDR3, the DNA is TGTGCCAGCAGCTTACTCCCCTCGGGGGGCGGTGGCTACACCTTC. This encodes CASSLLPSGGGGYTF.